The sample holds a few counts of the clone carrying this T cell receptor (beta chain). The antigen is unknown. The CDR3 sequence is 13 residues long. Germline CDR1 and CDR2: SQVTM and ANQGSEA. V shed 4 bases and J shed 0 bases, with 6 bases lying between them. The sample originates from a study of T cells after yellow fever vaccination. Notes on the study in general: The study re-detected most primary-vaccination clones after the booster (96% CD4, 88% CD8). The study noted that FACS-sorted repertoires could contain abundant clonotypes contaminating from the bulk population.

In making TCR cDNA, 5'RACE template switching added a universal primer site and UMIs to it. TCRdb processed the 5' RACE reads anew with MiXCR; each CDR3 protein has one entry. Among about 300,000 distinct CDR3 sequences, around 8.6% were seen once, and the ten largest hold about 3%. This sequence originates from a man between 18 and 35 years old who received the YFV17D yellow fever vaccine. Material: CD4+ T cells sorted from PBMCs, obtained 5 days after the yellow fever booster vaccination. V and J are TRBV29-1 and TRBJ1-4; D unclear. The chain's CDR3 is CSVAGATNEKLFF. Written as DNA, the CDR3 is TGCAGCGTTGCGGGCGCAACTAATGAAAAACTGTTTTTT.